This T cell receptor (beta chain) stems from a study of T cell responses to AZD1222 COVID-19 vaccine. Notes on the study in general: Most donors were white British and more were female, and clonal diversity was possibly underestimated. It was only after the peak T cell response that any repertoires were sampled.

For this clone: The antigen remains undetermined.

Trimming left V 6 bases short and J 4 bases short, with 18 bases between. The V gene's germline CDR1 is SNHLY and CDR2 FYNNEI. This CDR3 contains 15 residues. Assay used: immunoSEQ multiplex PCR; TCRdb lists only in-frame clones, some missing. The sample gives some 150,000 clones, under 95% of which show up once; around 5% is in the top ten. Sequenced material: peripheral blood, taken on day 0 of AZD1222 vaccination. This sequence originates from an adult in good health. V gene TRBV2 combines with J gene TRBJ1-2; D not resolved. CDR3 sequence: CASSPVSGEGYGYTF. The DNA of the CDR3 is TGTGCCAGCAGCCCCGTCTCGGGAGAGGGCTATGGCTACACCTTC.